This record looks at one T cell receptor (beta chain) sequence and its context. The data are from a study of cytomegalovirus exposure and HLA in healthy donors. Primers: 60 Vbeta forward and 13 Jbeta reverse. The assay was immunoSEQ multiplex PCR, and TCRdb's table has in-frame clones only and misses some. The data show more than 110,000 clones, with roughly three quarters seen just once and just over 5% held by the top ten. This CDR3 contains 14 residues. The germline gives CDR1 SGHVS, CDR2 FQNEAQ. V lost 1 base and J 5 bases, leaving 9 bases between the germline ends. This sequence originates from a male donor in good health and CMV-seronegative. Sequences were obtained from PBMCs. V usage is TRBV7-8 and J usage is TRBJ1-5, with D possibly TRBD1 on 5 matching bases. The CDR3, as DNA: TGTGCCAGCAGCTTAGAGGGGAGGTATCAGCCCCAGCATTTT. This sequence encodes CASSLEGRYQPQHF.